Each of the 19 T cell receptor beta chains below was sequenced from the same sample in a study of blood T cells in healthy people across ages. Primers used in a second PCR of roughly 6 to 12 cycles were a sample-barcoded 5' primer and a J-beta primer mix. MiXCR, run by TCRdb on the 5' RACE reads, gives a single entry per CDR3 protein. The data contain over 950,000 distinct CDR3 sequences, 35% to 40% of them singletons. The material sequenced was blood. The receptors were gathered from a man younger than 30 in good health.

This chain connects TRBV12-3 or TRBV12-4 to TRBJ1-2, with D perhaps matching TRBD1 (6 bases). The CDR3 consists of 13 residues. V was pared by 2 bases and J by 8 bases, with 12 bases between. This CDR3 reads CASSLSTGLGYTF. For the CDR3, the DNA is TGTGCCAGCAGTTTATCGACAGGCCTGGGCTACACCTTC.

This clonotype was detected a few times. V gene TRBV7-2 combines with J gene TRBJ2-1, with D maybe TRBD1 (6 bases). Germline CDR1 and CDR2: SGHTA and FQGNSA. V lost 4 bases and J lost 9, with 10 bases in between. The CDR3 runs to 12 residues. The CDR3 protein is CASSSQGREQFF. In DNA, the CDR3 is TGTGCCAGCAGCTCCCAGGGGCGTGAGCAGTTCTTC.

The V call is TRBV12-3 or TRBV12-4, the J call TRBJ2-3, with 9 bases identical to TRBD2. The CDR3 runs 16 residues. Trimming removed 3 bases from V and 0 bases from J; junction bases left unmatched: 4. The CDR3 sequence: CASSLTSGSSTDTQYF. In nucleotides, the CDR3 is TGTGCCAGCAGTTTGACTAGCGGTTCTAGCACAGATACGCAGTATTTT.

This clonotype was seen more than once but under ten times. The chain is built from TRBV6-5 and TRBJ1-5; D might be TRBD1 (6 bases). CDR1 MNHEY and CDR2 SVGAGI come from the germline V gene. V lost 6 bases to trimming and J lost 4 bases, with 13 bases between them. This CDR3 has 14 residues. The CDR3 is CASRLRDKNQPQHF. The CDR3 region has the DNA TGTGCCAGCAGGCTCCGGGACAAGAATCAGCCCCAGCATTTT.

The table lists this clonotype with a few counts. The CDR3 loop is CASSIRGGTYEQYF. CDR3 coding DNA: TGTGCCAGCAGCATTAGGGGGGGGACCTACGAGCAGTACTTC. The V gene is TRBV7-9, the J gene TRBJ2-7; D might be TRBD2 (7 bases). V lost 5 bases and J lost 2, with 13 bases in between. The CDR3 is 14 amino acids. Germline assignment: CDR1 SEHNR and CDR2 FQNEAQ (reference sequence).

As DNA, the CDR3 is TGTGCCAGCAGCTTAGCTCCTAGCGGGGCGTCAGATACGCAGTATTTT. Protein sequence: CASSLAPSGASDTQYF. J is TRBJ2-3 and V is TRBV7-2; 9 bases line up with TRBD2. Germline CDR1 reads SGHTA; CDR2 reads FQGNSA. CDR3 length: 16 amino acids. The V gene end was trimmed by 0 bases and the J gene end by 4 bases; junction bases not matched to a gene: 5.

This clonotype was recorded once. This chain links TRBV12-3 or TRBV12-4 with TRBJ2-5; D is possibly TRBD1 or TRBD2 (6 bases each). CDR3 length equals 14 residues. V was clipped by 3 bases and J by 2 bases, with 10 bases between them. The CDR3 DNA reads TGTGCCAGCAGTTTTGGGGGGCGGCAAGAGACCCAGTACTTC. Its protein product is CASSFGGRQETQYF.

V usage is TRBV7-2 and J usage is TRBJ1-5; D is uncertain. Germline V CDR1 and CDR2: SGHTA, FQGNSA. CDR3 length: 14 residues. With 5 bases removed from V and 0 bases from J, the gap between germline ends came to 8 bases. The CDR3 bases are TGTGCCAGCAGCCAACAGTATAGCAATCAGCCCCAGCATTTT. It encodes CASSQQYSNQPQHF.

In the case of this clonotype: Compared with germline, one end of the junction differs, possibly owing to a read error. V gene TRBV6-2 or TRBV6-3 combines with J gene TRBJ2-1; the D gene is possibly TRBD2 (5 bases). Germline V gene lookup returns CDR1 MNHEY and CDR2 SVGEGT. The CDR3 sequence is 14 residues long. This CDR3 is CAGSFPSSFDEQFF. In DNA form, the CDR3 reads TGTGCCGGCAGTTTCCCCTCTAGCTTTGATGAGCAGTTCTTC.

The chain has TRBV6-5 and TRBJ2-5, with 7 bases matching TRBD2. The J segment lost 5 bases and the V segment lost 6 bases, leaving 15 bases of the junction unmatched. This CDR3 region has 16 residues. CDR1 and CDR2 (germline): MNHEY, SVGAGI. The CDR3 DNA reads as TGTGCCAGCAGCCAAATCTCTAGCGGAGGAGGGGAGACCCAGTACTTC. It yields the protein CASSQISSGGGETQYF.

The V gene is TRBV4-1, the J gene TRBJ2-7, with D possibly matching TRBD1 (6 bases). Trimming took 1 base from V and 7 from J, leaving 14 bases between them. Germline V lookup: CDR1 MGHRA, CDR2 YSYEKL. The CDR3 spans 14 residues. CDR3 in amino acids: CASSQGIRGFEQYF. The CDR3 coding sequence is TGCGCCAGCAGCCAAGGGATCAGGGGTTTTGAGCAGTACTTC.

There are a few counts of this clonotype. V usage is TRBV4-3 and J usage is TRBJ1-6; 9 nucleotides line up with TRBD1. The CDR3 sequence is 17 residues long. Germline CDR1 is LGHNA and CDR2 is YSLEER. Germline trimming cut 0 bases from V and 7 bases from J; bases unmatched to any gene: 7. CDR3 bases: TGCGCCAGCAGCCAAGAACCCTCCGGGACAGGGAATTCACCCCTCCACTTT. It translates to CASSQEPSGTGNSPLHF.

This CDR3 reads CASQGFNYGYTF. The CDR3 nucleotides are TGTGCCAGCCAGGGATTTAACTATGGCTACACCTTC. This chain connects TRBV6-5 to TRBJ1-2; maybe TRBD1 (5 bases). V was clipped by 8 bases and J by 1 base, with 8 bases between them. Germline lookup yields CDR1 MNHEY and CDR2 SVGAGI. The CDR3 loop spans 12 amino acids.

The rearrangement uses TRBV9 and TRBJ1-1; D perhaps matches TRBD1 (5 bases). V was pared by 3 bases and J by 3 bases, with 12 bases between. Germline CDR1 and CDR2: SGDLS and YYNGEE. The CDR3 runs to 14 residues. CDR3 sequence: CASSERGRDTEAFF. CDR3 sequence (DNA): TGTGCCAGCAGCGAAAGGGGTCGGGACACTGAAGCTTTCTTT.

This sequence joins TRBV27 and TRBJ1-1; TRBD1 aligns across 7 bases. V shed 5 bases, J shed 5 bases, and the junction held 8 bases outside the gene matches. The CDR3 sequence is 14 residues long. The germline V gene encodes CDR1 MNHEY and CDR2 SMNVEV (reference sequence). The DNA of the CDR3 is TGTGCCAGCAGTGTAGGACAGGTCGGGACTGAAGCTTTCTTT. This gives the protein CASSVGQVGTEAFF.

CDR3 amino acids: CASSYVRDQPQHF. The CDR3 DNA follows: TGTGCCAGCAGTTACGTGAGGGATCAGCCCCAGCATTTT. This chain uses TRBV6-5 with TRBJ1-5; no clear D gene. The CDR3 sequence is 13 residues long. The ends were cut back, 2 bases at V and 5 bases at J, with 7 bases in the middle. Germline V gives CDR1 MNHEY, CDR2 SVGAGI.

This clonotype came up once. Since the CDR3 does not end with the conserved phenylalanine or tryptophan, this likely comes from a read error. The rearrangement joins TRBV20-1 to TRBJ2-1; the match to TRBD1 covers 8 bases. CDR1 is DFQATT and CDR2 is SNEGSKA in the germline V gene (reference sequence). The CDR3 spans 14 residues. The CDR3 protein is CSVLGTGSCNEQFV. The CDR3 nucleotides read TGCAGTGTCCTCGGGACAGGATCCTGCAATGAGCAGTTCGTC.

In its sample, this clonotype was seen a few times. The chain couples TRBV20-1 to TRBJ1-2; D is unresolved. V was clipped by 3 bases and J by 2 bases, with 10 bases between them. CDR3 size: 13 residues. Germline CDR1 is DFQATT and CDR2 is SNEGSKA (reference sequence). In nucleotides, the CDR3 is TGCAGTGCTAGGGGGTTGACCAACTATGGCTACACCTTC. Protein product: CSARGLTNYGYTF.

The V gene is TRBV12-3 or TRBV12-4, the J gene TRBJ1-2, with a tentative D call TRBD1 (5 bases). CDR3 length: 15 residues. Between the trimmed V and J ends, which lost 2 bases and 4 bases, there was a span of 14 bases. The CDR3 spells CASSLPGSTLYGYTF. CDR3 DNA sequence: TGTGCCAGCAGTTTACCAGGGTCTACACTCTATGGCTACACCTTC.